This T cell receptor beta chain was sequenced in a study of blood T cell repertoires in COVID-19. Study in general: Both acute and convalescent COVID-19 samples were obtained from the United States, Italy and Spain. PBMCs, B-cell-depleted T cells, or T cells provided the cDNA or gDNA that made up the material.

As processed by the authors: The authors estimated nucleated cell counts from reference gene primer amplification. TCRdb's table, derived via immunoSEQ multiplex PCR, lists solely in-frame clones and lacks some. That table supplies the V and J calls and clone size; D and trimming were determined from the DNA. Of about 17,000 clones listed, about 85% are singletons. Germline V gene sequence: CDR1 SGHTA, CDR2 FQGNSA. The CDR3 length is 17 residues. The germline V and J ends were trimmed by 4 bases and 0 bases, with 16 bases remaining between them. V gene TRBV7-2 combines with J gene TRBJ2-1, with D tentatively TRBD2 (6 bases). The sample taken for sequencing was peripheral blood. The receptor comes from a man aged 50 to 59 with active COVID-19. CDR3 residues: CASSSSGWERSYNEQFF. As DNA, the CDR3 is TGTGCCAGCAGCTCCAGCGGGTGGGAGCGCTCCTACAATGAGCAGTTCTTC. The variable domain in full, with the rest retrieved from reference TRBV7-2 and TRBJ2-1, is GAGVSQSPSNKVTEKGKDVELRCDPISGHTALYWYRQSLGQGLEFLIYFQGNSAPDKSGLPSDRFSAERTGGSVSTLTIQRTQQEDSAVYLCASSSSGWERSYNEQFFGPGTRLTVL.